This entry concerns a single TCR beta chain. Original methodology: Estimation of nucleated cell counts was performed using reference gene primer amplification. Generated by immunoSEQ multiplex PCR, the TCRdb table keeps only in-frame clones and is missing some. The V and J calls and the clone size are those of that table, but D and trimming were determined from the DNA. This sample has around 300,000 clones; over 80% occur once, and the top ten carry 5%. J was trimmed by 5 bases and V by 3 bases; bases with no gene match: 7. Germline CDR1 is SGHNT and CDR2 is YYREEE (reference sequence). This CDR3 has 16 residues. Recovered status applied to Cohort 3 donors who had two consecutive negative PCRs. It also applied to those with clearance or with symptom resolution. This sample stems from a study of blood T cell repertoires in COVID-19.

This chain connects TRBV5-4 to TRBJ2-1, with 11 bases lining up with TRBD2. This sequence was found in a young man who had recovered from COVID-19. Sample: PBMCs or T cells enriched from blood (not recorded which). The CDR3 protein is CASSSFSGGANNEQFF. The DNA of the CDR3 is TGTGCCAGCAGCTCCTTTAGCGGGGGGGCCAACAATGAGCAGTTCTTC.